Listed below are T cell receptor beta chains from one sample, sequenced in a study of untreated major depressive disorder. The method was immunoSEQ multiplex PCR; TCRdb's version includes in-frame clones alone and lacks a portion of them. The sample has around 20,000 clones; over 85% are singletons. The sequenced sample was CD4+ T cells from PBMCs. These receptors were collected from a young man in good health. CDR3s include the opening cysteine and the closing phenylalanine or tryptophan. D genes are given only for firm matches. Size values are once, few and many counts, or a class for expanded clones, and some rows have none.

J gene | D gene | V gene | clone size | CDR3 protein | CDR3 DNA
TRBJ2-1 | TRBD2 | TRBV27 | NA | CASREGLAENNEQFF | TGTGCCAGCAGGGAGGGCCTAGCGGAAAACAATGAGCAGTTCTTC
TRBJ2-1 | TRBD1 | TRBV10-3 | NA | CAIWTGGYNEQFF | TGTGCCATCTGGACAGGGGGCTACAATGAGCAGTTCTTC
TRBJ1-5 | NA | TRBV18 | NA | CASSPWQTSNQPQHF | TGTGCCAGCTCACCCTGGCAAACTAGCAATCAGCCCCAGCATTTT
TRBJ2-1 | NA | TRBV29-1 | NA | CSVEDRGPFLYNEQFF | TGCAGCGTTGAAGATAGGGGACCCTTTCTTTACAATGAGCAGTTCTTC
TRBJ1-1 | NA | TRBV30 | NA | CAWGPQNTEAFF | TGTGCCTGGGGTCCCCAGAACACTGAAGCTTTCTTT
TRBJ1-2 | TRBD1 | TRBV5-1 | few | CASSLEDRADGYTF | TGCGCCAGCAGCTTGGAGGACAGGGCGGATGGCTACACCTTC
TRBJ2-7 | TRBD2 | TRBV5-1 | NA | CASSWGLADEGGYEQYF | TGCGCCAGCAGCTGGGGACTAGCGGACGAAGGGGGGTACGAGCAGTACTTC
TRBJ2-7 | NA | TRBV6-5 | NA | CASSYSRGGSNYEQYF | TGTGCCAGCAGTTACTCCAGGGGCGGGAGTAATTACGAGCAGTACTTC
TRBJ1-4 | TRBD1 | TRBV28 | NA | CASSYLDRVTQKLFF | TGTGCCAGCAGTTACCTAGACAGGGTCACACAAAAACTGTTTTTT
TRBJ1-1 | NA | TRBV7-9 | NA | CASSVVRYATEAFF | TGTGCCAGCAGCGTAGTAAGGTACGCGACTGAAGCTTTCTTT